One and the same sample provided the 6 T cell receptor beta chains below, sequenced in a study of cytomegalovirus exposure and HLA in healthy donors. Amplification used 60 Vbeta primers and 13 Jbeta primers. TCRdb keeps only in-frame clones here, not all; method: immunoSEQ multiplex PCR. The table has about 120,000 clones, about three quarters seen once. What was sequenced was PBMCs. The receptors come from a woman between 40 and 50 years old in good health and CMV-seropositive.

The CDR3 coding sequence is TGTGCCAGCAGCTTAAGGACAGGGAGCTATGGCTACACCTTC. Protein product: CASSLRTGSYGYTF. V and J are TRBV5-5 and TRBJ1-2, with TRBD1 matching 8 bases. CDR1 and CDR2 from the germline V gene are SGHKS and YYEKEE (reference sequence). The CDR3 is 14 residues long. Trimming cost V 2 bases and J 4 bases; bases outside gene matches: 4.

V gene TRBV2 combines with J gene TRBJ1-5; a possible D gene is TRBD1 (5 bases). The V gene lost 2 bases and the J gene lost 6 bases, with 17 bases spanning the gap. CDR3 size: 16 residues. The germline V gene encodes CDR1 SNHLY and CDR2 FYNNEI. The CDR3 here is CASSEIPQDSGQPQHF. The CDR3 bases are TGTGCCAGCAGTGAAATACCACAGGATTCGGGTCAGCCCCAGCATTTT.

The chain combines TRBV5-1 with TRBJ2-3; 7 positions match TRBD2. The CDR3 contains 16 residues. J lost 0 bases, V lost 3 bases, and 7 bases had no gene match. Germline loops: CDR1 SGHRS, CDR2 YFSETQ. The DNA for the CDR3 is TGCGCCAGCAGCTCCGGAGCGGGGTCTAGCACAGATACGCAGTATTTT. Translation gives CASSSGAGSSTDTQYF.

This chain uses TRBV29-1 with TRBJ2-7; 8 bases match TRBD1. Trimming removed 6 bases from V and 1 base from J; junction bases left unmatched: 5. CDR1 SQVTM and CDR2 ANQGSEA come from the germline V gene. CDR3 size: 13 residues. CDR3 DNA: TGCAGCGTACTTGGACAGGGATCCTACGAGCAGTACTTC. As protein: CSVLGQGSYEQYF.

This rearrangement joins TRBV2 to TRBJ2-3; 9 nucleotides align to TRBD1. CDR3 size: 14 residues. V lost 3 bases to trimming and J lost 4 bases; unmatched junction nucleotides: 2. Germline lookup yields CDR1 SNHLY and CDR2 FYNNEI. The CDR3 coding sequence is TGTGCCAGCAGTGAGGACAGGGGCCCAGATACGCAGTATTTT. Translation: CASSEDRGPDTQYF.

DNA of the CDR3: TGTGCCAGCAGCCAAATGGGGGGAGGCTACACCTTC. Translated, it gives CASSQMGGGYTF. The chain uses TRBV6-5 and TRBJ1-2; perhaps TRBD1 as D (5 bases). The CDR3 is made up of 12 amino acids. V dropped 6 bases and J dropped 8 bases, with 13 bases sitting between them. CDR1 is MNHEY, CDR2 SVGAGI, per germline.